This T cell receptor (beta chain) comes out of a study of T cells in Graves' hyperthyroidism and ophthalmopathy. What was amplified from RNA transcripts were TCR beta CDR3 regions. First-round RT-PCR with HTBI primers amplified the TCR CDR3 region. Using its own MiXCR run on the multiplex PCR reads, TCRdb lists one record per CDR3 protein. The data hold about 58,000 distinct CDR3 sequences, with about 50% observed a single time. The germline V and J ends were trimmed by 3 bases and 5 bases, with 13 bases remaining between them. CDR1 is SQVTM and CDR2 is ANQGSEA in the germline V gene. The CDR3 consists of 13 residues.

V usage is TRBV29-1 and J usage is TRBJ2-5; the D gene is possibly TRBD2 (6 bases). The TCR was taken from a woman younger than 45 with Graves' ophthalmopathy. The sample was blood. CDR3: CSVDGGNGETQYF. The CDR3, as DNA: TGCAGCGTTGACGGAGGGAACGGGGAGACCCAGTACTTC.